This T cell receptor beta chain was sequenced for a study of shared clonotypes between healthy human individuals. Findings of the study overall: Naive subsets generally exceeded memory subsets in estimated richness.

As for this clone: Its antigen is unidentified.

This CDR3 has 15 residues. The V gene's germline CDR1 is LGHNT and CDR2 FRNRAP. Unmatched junction bases numbered 7, after V lost 4 bases and J lost 2 bases. In the original analysis: Filtering was not the same, since immunoSEQ gave junction-only sequences without quality scores. Profiling relied on immunoSEQ multiplex PCR, and the TCRdb table lists in-frame clones only, not all of them. That table supplies the V and J calls and clone size; D and trimming were determined from the DNA. The sample has about 2.3 million clones; about nine tenths are singletons. This TCR derives from a man aged 18 to 29 in good health. Some clones in this sample may be carry-over from other donors' samples. Sequenced sample: naive CD4+ T cells from PBMCs. Subset described: CD45RA+ positively selected. The V gene is TRBV12-5, the J gene TRBJ2-5, with TRBD1 matching over 7 bases. The CDR3 is CASGSYRGGQETQYF. For the CDR3, the DNA is TGTGCTAGTGGTTCGTACAGGGGTGGGCAAGAGACCCAGTACTTC.